This T cell receptor (beta chain) was recorded in a study of blood T cells in healthy people across ages. Alongside a J-beta primer mix, a sample-barcoded 5' primer served in a second PCR lasting about 7 to 12 cycles. Tagging of each cDNA molecule was performed by a template-switch adaptor with 12 random nucleotides. TCRdb independently ran MiXCR on the 5' RACE reads; one entry per CDR3 protein. The table has roughly 790,000 distinct CDR3 sequences, 35% to 45% seen once; the top ten hold 20% to 25%. This clonotype has just a few counts. The CDR3 extends over 14 amino acids. Per germline, CDR1 MNHEY and CDR2 SVGAGI. The V segment lost 2 bases and the J segment 5 bases; nucleotides outside the gene matches: 2.

This sequence was found in a woman aged 55-69 years in good health. Material: blood. V usage is TRBV6-5 and J usage is TRBJ1-5; 8 nucleotides agree with TRBD1. DNA for the CDR3: TGTGCCAGCAGTTACGGGACAGGCGATCAGCCCCAGCATTTT. This codes for CASSYGTGDQPQHF.